The 27 T cell receptor beta chains reported below all come from one sample, sequenced in a study of tumor-infiltrating lymphocytes in primary liver carcinoma. Researchers generated TCR beta cDNA from roughly 520 ng of total RNA, relying on a constant-region primer. Amplification in three nested multiplex PCR rounds with slightly modified ARM-PCR gave rise to TCR beta libraries. Use of TRBV1-TRBV30 forward primers with a C-beta reverse primer characterized the first two PCR rounds, which lasted approximately 11 cycles each. TCRdb processed the multiplex PCR reads anew with MiXCR; each CDR3 protein has one entry. The data show almost 45,000 distinct CDR3 sequences, around 80% seen once. It was from approximately 20-30 mg of unsorted bulk tissue that RNA and DNA were co-extracted. Sequencing was performed on tumor-adjacent normal liver tissue. The receptor set was obtained from a woman between 25 and 40 years old with primary liver carcinoma and hepatitis B virus infection.

About this clonotype itself: Germline is not matched at one junction end, which may reflect a read error. The genes are TRBV5-6 and TRBJ2-2; D is undetermined. Germline CDR1 reads SGHDT; CDR2 reads YYEEEE. The CDR3 has 15 amino acids. The CDR3: CASGLAPRVTVEPFF. The CDR3, as DNA: TGTGCCAGCGGCTTGGCACCCAGAGTCACCGTGGAGCCGTTTTTT.

In its sample, this clonotype is medium-sized. The chain is built from TRBV11-3 and TRBJ2-1; D is ambiguous. Trimming removed 4 bases at V and 7 bases at J, with 17 bases between. CDR1 and CDR2 from the germline V gene are SGHNT and YENEEA. The CDR3 length is 15 residues. This chain's CDR3 is CASSSWTETNNEQFF. The CDR3 coding sequence is TGTGCCAGCAGCTCCTGGACGGAGACCAATAATGAGCAGTTCTTC.

V gene TRBV11-2 combines with J gene TRBJ2-4, with D hard to call. Trimming pared 5 bases from V and 11 bases from J, leaving 10 bases between. The CDR3 has 11 amino acids. Germline assignment: CDR1 SGHAT and CDR2 FQNNGV. This chain's CDR3 is CASSPAIVQYF. The CDR3, as DNA: TGTGCCAGCAGCCCTGCCATCGTTCAGTACTTC.

A word on this clonotype: The junction departs from germline at one end; a sequencing error may be responsible. The V call is TRBV12-3 or TRBV12-4, the J call TRBJ2-1; no reliable D call. This CDR3 is 13 amino acids long. CDR3 nucleotide sequence: TGCGCCAGCAGTTTGGGGTGGTACGACGAGCAGTTCTTC. Translating gives CASSLGWYDEQFF.

Note on this clonotype: The junction and the germline gene differ at one end; a read error may be behind it. This chain links TRBV4-3 with TRBJ2-2, with D unresolved. This CDR3 region has 12 residues. In germline, CDR1 is LGHNA, CDR2 YSLEER. The CDR3 spells CVSRLGTVELLF. For the CDR3, the DNA is TGCGTCAGCAGACTTGGCACCGTGGAGCTGTTATTT.

The table lists this clonotype with many counts. The gene calls are TRBV7-9 and TRBJ1-1, with D possibly TRBD1 on 5 matching bases. Germline lookup yields CDR1 SEHNR and CDR2 FQNEAQ (reference sequence). Trimming removed 0 bases from V and 4 bases from J, with 18 bases in between. This CDR3 comprises 17 residues. CDR3 sequence (DNA): TGTGCCAGCAGCTTAGCGGGAATCGCATTGGGGGTCACTGAAGCTTTCTTT. It is translated as CASSLAGIALGVTEAFF. Drawing the rest from reference TRBV7-9 and TRBJ1-1, the complete variable domain is DTGVSQNPRHKITKRGQNVTFRCDPISEHNRLYWYRQTLGQGPEFLTYFQNEAQLEKSRLLSDRFSAERPKGSFSTLEIQRTEQGDSAMYLCASSLAGIALGVTEAFFGQGTRLTVV.

Turning to this clonotype: This may be a read error, as it is one base from a much larger clone. The chain uses TRBV28 and TRBJ2-7; no clear D gene. CDR1 and CDR2 from the germline V gene are MDHEN and SYDVKM. This CDR3 comprises 14 residues. The CDR3 DNA reads TGTCCCAGCAGTTTACGCGCAGGTTCCTACGAGCAGTACTTC. Translating it yields CPSSLRAGSYEQYF.

The chain combines TRBV6-2 or TRBV6-3 with TRBJ2-1; TRBD2 matches 16 bases. CDR3 size: 18 residues. The V gene's germline CDR1 is MNHEY and CDR2 SVGEGT. CDR3 nucleotides: TGTACCAACAGGGCACCGGGACTAGCGGGAGGGCATAACAATGAGCAGTTCTTC. Its protein product is CTNRAPGLAGGHNNEQFF.

Turning to this clonotype: Likely a read error: the CDR3 ends without its conserved phenylalanine or tryptophan. The DNA is omitted, as the CDR3 cannot be located on it reliably, and the CDR3 follows TCRdb's listing. The V and J genes are TRBV5-6 and TRBJ2-5; the tabulated D call, TRBD2, remains unverified against the DNA. Germline-derived CDR1 and CDR2 are SGHDT and YYEEEE. The CDR3 length is 13 residues, termini included. CDR3 sequence: CASGETRWETQCS.

A word on this clonotype: At one of its ends the junction is not consistent with the germline gene, which may arise from a read error. The rearrangement uses TRBV11-1 and TRBJ2-7; no clear D. The CDR3 runs to 13 residues. Germline-derived CDR1 and CDR2 are SGHAT and FQDESV (reference sequence). The CDR3 bases are TGTGCCAACAGCTTGGGATACCTTCGCGAGCAGTACTTC. It codes for CANSLGYLREQYF.

In regard to this clonotype: At one boundary the junction diverges from the germline segment, which might be a read error. The genes are TRBV11-2 and TRBJ2-3; D might be TRBD1 or TRBD2, each matching 5 bases. There are 15 residues in the CDR3. Per germline, CDR1 SGHAT and CDR2 FQNNGV. The CDR3 DNA is TGTGTCAGCAGACTACCAGGGCAGCACACAGATACGCAGTATTTT. Amino acid sequence: CVSRLPGQHTDTQYF.

As DNA, the CDR3 is TGCGCCGGTAGCGTAGAGTCGGGTTACGAGCAGTACTTC. This translates into CAGSVESGYEQYF. The chain is built from TRBV4-1 and TRBJ2-7; perhaps TRBD2 as D (5 bases). V gave up 11 bases and J gave up 4 bases, with 18 bases separating them. From germline, CDR1 is MGHRA and CDR2 YSYEKL. The CDR3 spans 13 residues.

Comments on this clonotype: At one end, the junction sequence differs from germline, possibly due to a read error. As DNA, the CDR3 is TGTGCCAGCAGCTTAGACGGGATAGGTTTTCAGCCCCAGTATTTC. Translation: CASSLDGIGFQPQYF. The genes are TRBV11-2 and TRBJ1-5; no clear D gene. This CDR3 comprises 15 residues. Germline V lookup: CDR1 SGHAT, CDR2 FQNNGV.

This clonotype occurred many times. The CDR3, as DNA: TGCGCCAGCAGCTGGGACAAGGCCTACGAGCAGTACTTC. This gives the protein CASSWDKAYEQYF. This chain links TRBV5-1 with TRBJ2-7; D may be TRBD1 (6 bases). CDR3 length: 13 amino acids. With 3 bases removed from V and 2 bases from J, the gap between germline ends came to 9 bases. CDR1 and CDR2 (germline): SGHRS, YFSETQ.

As regards this clonotype: No conserved phenylalanine or tryptophan is present at the end of the CDR3, so a read error is the likely explanation. The chain recombines TRBV11-3 with TRBJ2-2; D might be TRBD1 (6 bases). The V and J ends lost 4 bases and 13 bases respectively, with 16 bases between them. CDR3 size: 13 residues. Germline CDR1 is SGHNT and CDR2 is YENEEA. The CDR3 loop reads CASSSTGTWGLFL. CDR3 in DNA: TGTGCCAGCAGCTCCACAGGGACCTGGGGGCTGTTTTTG.

Comment on this clonotype: This likely comes from a read error, as the CDR3 has no conserved phenylalanine or tryptophan at its end. No DNA is shown, since the ends of the CDR3 on it are uncertain; the CDR3 is the one TCRdb lists. This chain joins TRBV11-2 and TRBJ2-1. Germline V gene lookup returns CDR1 SGHAT and CDR2 FQNNGV. A total of 13 residues make up the CDR3, ends included. The CDR3 here is CDISLSVTNEQFI.

Note on this clonotype: In this CDR3 the conserved last residue, phenylalanine or tryptophan, is missing, so a read error is likely. No DNA is shown, since the ends of the CDR3 on it are uncertain; the CDR3 is the one TCRdb lists. The chain joins TRBV11-3 to TRBJ2-1; no check of the table's D call, TRBD2, against the DNA was made. From its first to its last residue, the CDR3 has 15 amino acids. Germline lookup yields CDR1 SGHNT and CDR2 YENEEA. The CDR3 is CASSRLAGGGYKQFL.

With respect to this clonotype: Germline is not matched at one junction end, which may reflect a read error. The V call is TRBV10-1, the J call TRBJ2-1; 9 bases are shared with TRBD2. CDR1 WNHNN and CDR2 SYGVQD come from the germline V gene (reference sequence). The CDR3 sequence is 16 residues long. CDR3 in DNA: TGCGCCAGTAGTGTGGGCGGGAGGGCCGGGTTCATTGAGCAGTTCTTC. Its translation: CASSVGGRAGFIEQFF.

Details on this clonotype: The junction departs from the called germline gene at one end, perhaps through a read error. This sequence joins TRBV6-5 and TRBJ2-7, with D maybe TRBD1 (7 bases). Germline CDR1 reads MNHEY; CDR2 reads SVGAGI. CDR3 size: 12 residues. CDR3 in DNA: TGTGCCAGCACTCGACTAGGGGGCGAGCGGTACTTC. This translates into CASTRLGGERYF.

This clonotype was counted only a few times. The conserved final phenylalanine or tryptophan is absent from the CDR3, which likely points to a read error. This chain links TRBV11-2 with TRBJ1-1; no reliable D call. Germline values: CDR1 SGHAT, CDR2 FQNNGV. This CDR3 is 11 amino acids long. The CDR3, as DNA: TGTGACAGCAGCCCCGGGACTGAAGCTTTCCCT. Its translation is CDSSPGTEAFP.

The chain has TRBV7-9 and TRBJ2-2; D could derive from TRBD1 or TRBD2 (6 bases each). The V and J ends lost 7 bases and 5 bases respectively, with 11 bases between them. The CDR3 is 13 residues long. Per the germline V gene, CDR1 is SEHNR and CDR2 is FQNEAQ (reference sequence). Here the CDR3 reads CASTGGGTGELFF. The CDR3 DNA sequence: TGTGCCAGCACCGGGGGCGGTACCGGGGAGCTGTTTTTT.

The J gene is TRBJ1-5, the V gene TRBV6-1, with a tentative D call TRBD1 (5 bases). The CDR3 covers 15 residues. Per germline, CDR1 MNHNS and CDR2 SASEGT. Trimming stripped 6 bases from V and 2 bases from J, with 14 bases between. The DNA of the CDR3 is TGTGCCAGCAGCATTGTACAGGCGGGCAATCAGCCCCAGCATTTT. This translates into CASSIVQAGNQPQHF.

This clonotype was found once. The junction departs from the called germline gene at one end, perhaps through a read error. This chain joins TRBV11-2 and TRBJ1-3; D unresolved. Germline loops: CDR1 SGHAT, CDR2 FQNNGV. The CDR3 covers 12 residues. The CDR3 region has the DNA TGTGCCAGCAGCAAAGCCGGAAAGACCATATATTTT. Residues: CASSKAGKTIYF. Using reference TRBV11-2 and TRBJ1-3 for the parts outside the CDR3, the full variable domain is EAGVAQSPRYKIIEKRQSVAFWCNPISGHATLYWYQQILGQGPKLLIQFQNNGVVDDSQLPKDRFSAERLKGVDSTLKIQPAKLEDSAVYLCASSKAGKTIYFGEGSWLTVV.

The chain couples TRBV6-5 to TRBJ1-2; D might be TRBD1 (6 bases). Deletions cut 7 bases from V and 6 bases from J, with 18 bases between. The CDR3 loop spans 14 amino acids. Germline V lookup: CDR1 MNHEY, CDR2 SVGAGI. CDR3 sequence: CASKKDSPSDGYTF. CDR3 nucleotides: TGTGCCAGCAAGAAGGACAGCCCAAGTGATGGCTACACCTTC.

This clonotype was seen many times. In DNA form, the CDR3 reads TGTGCCAGCGATAATGGGCCTCGGCTAGCCCTGAACAATGAGCAGTTCTTC. Amino acids: CASDNGPRLALNNEQFF. The chain has TRBV28 and TRBJ2-1, with a tentative D call TRBD2 (5 bases). The ends were cut back, 8 bases at V and 5 bases at J, with 25 bases in the middle. Germline CDR1 is MDHEN and CDR2 is SYDVKM. This CDR3 is built from 17 residues.

In the case of this clonotype: At one boundary the junction diverges from the germline segment, which might be a read error. The chain links TRBV14 to TRBJ2-5; D may be TRBD1 (6 bases). CDR3 length: 15 residues. Germline V gene sequence: CDR1 SGHDN, CDR2 FVKESK. The CDR3 DNA sequence: TGTGCCAGCAACCAAGACAGGTCTTCCCAAGGGACCCAGTACTTC. It translates to CASNQDRSSQGTQYF.

On this clonotype: A read error may account for a junction end that differs from germline. The V gene is TRBV11-2, the J gene TRBJ2-5; no clear D. This CDR3 comprises 15 residues. CDR1 and CDR2 from the germline V gene are SGHAT and FQNNGV. The CDR3 region has the DNA TGTGCCATCAGCTTTTTGACGACATCCGCTGAGACCCGGTACTTC. As protein: CAISFLTTSAETRYF.